This is a list of T cell receptor beta chains from one sample in a study of blood T cells in healthy people across ages. TCRdb reanalysed the 5' RACE reads using MiXCR and keeps one entry per CDR3 protein. The sample contains 850,000 to 1,000,000 distinct CDR3 sequences, approximately 50% of which appear only once. Sequencing was performed on blood. These receptors were taken from a woman in her sixties or seventies in good health. Each CDR3 is given with its conserved first and last residue. The D gene is left open where the match is weak. Clone size is stated in some rows and not others, as once, few, many or a class when expanded.

D	V	size	J	DNA	CDR3
TRBD2	TRBV7-9	-	TRBJ2-3	TGTGCCAGCAGCTTGTCCAGCGGGAGCCGCACAGATACGCAGTATTTT	CASSLSSGSRTDTQYF
-	TRBV12-3/TRBV12-4	-	TRBJ1-3	TGTGCCAGCAGACGAATACGCTCTGGAAACACCATATATTTT	CASRRIRSGNTIYF
-	TRBV1	-	TRBJ2-1	TGCACCAGCAGACAGGGGGGGAACAATGAGCAGTTCTTC	CTSRQGGNNEQFF
-	TRBV11-2	few	TRBJ2-6	TGTGCCAGCAGCCCGATTGTGGGGTCTGGGGCCAACGTCCTGACTTTC	CASSPIVGSGANVLTF
TRBD1	TRBV7-2	-	TRBJ2-7	TGTGCCAGCAGCACTTTGACAGGGCCCTACGAGCAGTACTTC	CASSTLTGPYEQYF
TRBD1	TRBV7-2	-	TRBJ1-2	TGTGCCAGCAGCCCGGACAGGGGGGCCTATGGCTACACCTTC	CASSPDRGAYGYTF
TRBD2	TRBV6-2/TRBV6-3	few	TRBJ2-7	TGTGCCAGCAGTTACTGGACTAGCGGGAGACCCTACGAGCAGTACTTC	CASSYWTSGRPYEQYF
-	TRBV7-2	few	TRBJ2-1	TGTGCCAGCAGCCCCTTCGGAGACTACAATGAGCAGTTCTTC	CASSPFGDYNEQFF
TRBD1	TRBV12-3/TRBV12-4	-	TRBJ2-5	TGTGCCAGCAGTTTTTACGGACAGGCACAAGAGACCCAGTACTTC	CASSFYGQAQETQYF
TRBD2	TRBV10-3	-	TRBJ2-3	TGTGCCATCGCCGGACTAGCGGGAGTGGCGGATACGCAGTATTTT	CAIAGLAGVADTQYF
TRBD1	TRBV19	once	TRBJ2-5	TGTGCCAGTAGGCCGGGACAGGGGGCTTGGGAGACCCAGTACTTC	CASRPGQGAWETQYF
TRBD2	TRBV5-1	-	TRBJ2-7	TGCGCCAGCAGCCCACCCGGGCTAGCGGGAAATGGCGAGCAGTACTTC	CASSPPGLAGNGEQYF
TRBD1	TRBV30	-	TRBJ2-7	TGTGCCTGGAGTCCCGGGACAGGGGCCTACGAGCAGTACTTC	CAWSPGTGAYEQYF
-	TRBV7-2	-	TRBJ1-2	TGTGACAGCAGCTTACAGACAGACTATGGCTACACCTTC	CDSSLQTDYGYTF
-	TRBV5-5	-	TRBJ1-4	TGTGCCAGCAGCAAGGGCCCGGAGGAAAAACTGTTTTTT	CASSKGPEEKLFF
TRBD1	TRBV20-1	-	TRBJ2-7	TGCAGTGCTGAAGTCGGGACAGAAACCTACGAGCAGTACTTC	CSAEVGTETYEQYF
-	TRBV20-1	few	TRBJ2-7	TGCAGTGCTAGCCCGGGGGCGCAAGCTTACGAGCAGTACTTC	CSASPGAQAYEQYF
-	TRBV4-1	many	TRBJ2-6	TGCGCCAGCAGCCAAGAGATAGTGATTTCTGGGGCCAACGTCCTGACTTTC	CASSQEIVISGANVLTF
TRBD2	TRBV4-3	-	TRBJ2-1	TGCGCCAGCAGCCAAGCTGGACTAGAGTCTTACAATGAGCAGTTCTTC	CASSQAGLESYNEQFF